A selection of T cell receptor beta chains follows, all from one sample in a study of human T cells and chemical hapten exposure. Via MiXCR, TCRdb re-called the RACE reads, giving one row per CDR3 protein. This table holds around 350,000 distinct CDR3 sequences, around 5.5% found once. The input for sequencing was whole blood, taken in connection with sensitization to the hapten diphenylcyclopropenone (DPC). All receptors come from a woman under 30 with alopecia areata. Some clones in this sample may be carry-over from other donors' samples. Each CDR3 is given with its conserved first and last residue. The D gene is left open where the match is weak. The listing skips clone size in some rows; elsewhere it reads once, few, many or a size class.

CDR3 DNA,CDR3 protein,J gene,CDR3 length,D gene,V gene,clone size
TGTGCCAGCAGTCCCTATAGAAGCGAGGGAAACATTCAGTACTTC,CASSPYRSEGNIQYF,TRBJ2-4,15,-,TRBV2,-
TGCAGTGCTAGTTCCTTGGAGGAGTATAATTCACCCCTCCACTTT,CSASSLEEYNSPLHF,TRBJ1-6,15,-,TRBV20-1,many
TGTGCCAGCAGTTACGACCAGGGCAGGAGACTGTTTTTT,CASSYDQGRRLFF,TRBJ1-4,13,-,TRBV6-2/TRBV6-3,many
TGTGCCAGCTCATACGACAGCTCCGAGCAGTTCTTC,CASSYDSSEQFF,TRBJ2-1,12,-,TRBV18,-
TGTGCCAGCAGCTTCGATCCGGGGACAACTAATGAAAAACTGTTTTTT,CASSFDPGTTNEKLFF,TRBJ1-4,16,-,TRBV7-8,few
TGTGCCAGCAGCCCCTTGGCTAGTCGAGGCGAGACCCAGTACTTC,CASSPLASRGETQYF,TRBJ2-5,15,-,TRBV9,-
TGTGCCAGCAGTTCCTCTATACCAGCGGGGGAAGAGACCCAGTACTTC,CASSSSIPAGEETQYF,TRBJ2-5,16,TRBD2,TRBV12-3/TRBV12-4,many
TGTGCCAGCAATTGGGACAGGGTCTCAGATACGCAGTATTTT,CASNWDRVSDTQYF,TRBJ2-3,14,TRBD1,TRBV28,few
TGTGCCAGCAGCTTAACAAGGAAGGGGAGATCTGAAAAACTGTTTTTT,CASSLTRKGRSEKLFF,TRBJ1-4,16,-,TRBV11-2,-
TGTGCCAGCAGTGCGAGGACGGAGAATTCACCCCTCCACTTT,CASSARTENSPLHF,TRBJ1-6,14,-,TRBV27,few
TGTGCCAGCAGTTTAGAGGGGGGGCCCTATGGCTACACCTTC,CASSLEGGPYGYTF,TRBJ1-2,14,-,TRBV12-3/TRBV12-4,few
TGTGCCAGCAGCTTCTGGGGGTTAAGGGGTTTCCCAGATACGCAGTATTTT,CASSFWGLRGFPDTQYF,TRBJ2-3,17,-,TRBV9,-
TGTGCCAGCAGGTGGAGTGCCGGGGAGCTGTTTTTT,CASRWSAGELFF,TRBJ2-2,12,-,TRBV7-9,many
TGTGCCAGCAGTTACGGGACCGAAAAACTGTTTTTT,CASSYGTEKLFF,TRBJ1-4,12,-,TRBV6-6,few
TGTGCCAGCAGCAATAAACAGGGGGTCAACACTGAAGCTTTCTTT,CASSNKQGVNTEAFF,TRBJ1-1,15,TRBD1,TRBV7-9,-
TGTGCCAGCAGCCCACTAGCGGGTGTCACCGGGGAGCTGTTTTTT,CASSPLAGVTGELFF,TRBJ2-2,15,TRBD2,TRBV6-4,many
TGTGCCAGCAGCTCGGGACAGTACACCTACAATGAGCAGTTCTTC,CASSSGQYTYNEQFF,TRBJ2-1,15,TRBD1,TRBV7-9,few
TGTGCCAGCGGAAACAGGAATGAAAAACTGTTTTTT,CASGNRNEKLFF,TRBJ1-4,12,-,TRBV12-3/TRBV12-4,-
TGTGCCAGCTCACGCGGACTAGCGTGGGGCCTTAGCACAGATACGCAGTATTTT,CASSRGLAWGLSTDTQYF,TRBJ2-3,18,TRBD2,TRBV18,-
TGTGCCAGCAGTTCGGGACAGGATTATGGCTACACCTTC,CASSSGQDYGYTF,TRBJ1-2,13,TRBD1,TRBV7-2,few
TGTGCCAGCAGCTTCTCTCCAGATTCCTACGAGCAGTACTTC,CASSFSPDSYEQYF,TRBJ2-7,14,-,TRBV5-5,few
TGCGCCAGCAGCCAAGATCAGGGTGAGACCCAGTACTTC,CASSQDQGETQYF,TRBJ2-5,13,-,TRBV4-3,few
TGTGCCAGCAGCTTGGCCGTGGGGCACTACACAGATACGCAGTATTTT,CASSLAVGHYTDTQYF,TRBJ2-3,16,-,TRBV5-6,few
TGCAGCGTTGTTGGGGCCCTGAACACTGAAGCTTTCTTT,CSVVGALNTEAFF,TRBJ1-1,13,-,TRBV29-1,many
TGTGCCAGCAGCTGGGGACAGGCCTTAACAGATACGCAGTATTTT,CASSWGQALTDTQYF,TRBJ2-3,15,TRBD1,TRBV7-2,many
TGTGCCAGCAGCCCTGTGCGGGGCTCCGGTCATACGCAGTATTTT,CASSPVRGSGHTQYF,TRBJ2-3,15,-,TRBV9,many
TGTGCCAGCAGCCAAGATCTTAACAGTGCCTATGGCTACACCTTC,CASSQDLNSAYGYTF,TRBJ1-2,15,-,TRBV4-2,-
TGTGCCAGCAGCCCGACAGGGAAGATCGAGCCCCAGCATTTT,CASSPTGKIEPQHF,TRBJ1-5,14,TRBD1,TRBV6-5,few
TGTGCCAGCAGCTTCGGATCTAGCGGGGGAGCAGATACGCAGTATTTT,CASSFGSSGGADTQYF,TRBJ2-3,16,TRBD2,TRBV7-9,many
TGTGCCAGCAGCCAAGTGACAGCTAACTATGGCTACACCTTC,CASSQVTANYGYTF,TRBJ1-2,14,-,TRBV3-1,many
TGCAGTGCTTCTGACAGGGACACTGAAGCTTTCTTT,CSASDRDTEAFF,TRBJ1-1,12,TRBD1,TRBV20-1,-
TGTGCCAGCGGTGGGGCGGATAGCCGTGTGGAGCTGTTTTTT,CASGGADSRVELFF,TRBJ2-2,14,-,TRBV6-2/TRBV6-3,few